The 23 T cell receptor beta chains below come from one sample, sequenced in a study of regulatory T cells in long-lasting Graves disease. Arm-PCR of CDR3 regions with iRepertoire HTBI primers generated TCR beta libraries. From the multiplex PCR reads, TCRdb called clonotypes with MiXCR, one entry per CDR3 protein. The sample yields just over 600,000 distinct CDR3 sequences, less than 20% seen once. Time point in this sample: newly diagnosed GD, antithyroid drugs for less than 3 months. Following extraction of RNA from PBMCs, that RNA was used to make the TCR library. Separately, the same data were catalogued under a study of T cells in Graves' hyperthyroidism and ophthalmopathy.

Source: peripheral blood mononuclear cells (PBMCs), taken at new diagnosis, from a patient treated with antithyroid drugs. Every receptor here comes from a woman aged 25 to 39 with Graves disease.

This sequence joins TRBV6-5 and TRBJ1-1; a possible D gene is TRBD1 (5 bases). Trimming removed 0 bases at V and 8 bases at J, with 7 bases between. CDR3 size: 12 residues. Germline V gives CDR1 MNHEY, CDR2 SVGAGI. CDR3 sequence (DNA): TGTGCCAGCAGTTACTCGACAGCCGAAGCTTTCTTT. Translating gives CASSYSTAEAFF.

V usage is TRBV20-1 and J usage is TRBJ2-2, with 11 nucleotides matching TRBD2. This CDR3 region has 15 residues. After removal of 6 bases from V and 3 bases from J, the junction contained 6 bases not matched to a gene. Germline V gene sequence: CDR1 DFQATT, CDR2 SNEGSKA (reference sequence). For the CDR3, the DNA is TGCAGTGCCAATTCGGGACTAGCGGACACCGGGGAGCTGTTTTTT. As protein: CSANSGLADTGELFF.

The sample holds many counts of this clonotype. This chain connects TRBV7-9 to TRBJ2-5; D is unclear. Germline V gene sequence: CDR1 SEHNR, CDR2 FQNEAQ (reference sequence). The V gene lost 5 bases and the J gene lost 5 bases, with 15 bases spanning the gap. The length of the CDR3 is 14 residues. The CDR3 sequence is CASSLSYGGETQYF. The CDR3 nucleotides are TGTGCCAGCAGCCTCAGTTATGGTGGGGAGACCCAGTACTTC.

This chain links TRBV19 with TRBJ1-5, with TRBD1 matching 7 bases. The CDR3 is 16 residues long. V shed 4 bases, J shed 0 bases, and the junction held 6 bases outside the gene matches. CDR1 and CDR2 from the germline V gene are LNHDA and SQIVND (reference sequence). In nucleotides, the CDR3 is TGTGCCAGTAGTACCAACAGGGGACTTAGCAATCAGCCCCAGCATTTT. This translates into CASSTNRGLSNQPQHF. Full variable domain (missing parts from reference TRBV19 and TRBJ1-5): DGGITQSPKYLFRKEGQNVTLSCEQNLNHDAMYWYRQDPGQGLRLIYYSQIVNDFQKGDIAEGYSVSREKKESFPLTVTSAQKNPTAFYLCASSTNRGLSNQPQHFGDGTRLSIL.

This clonotype came up many times. The genes are TRBV7-3 and TRBJ2-2; 10 positions match TRBD2. Germline CDR1 and CDR2: SGHTA and FQGTGA. The CDR3 runs 16 residues. Trimming removed 5 bases from V and 4 bases from J; junction bases left unmatched: 7. The CDR3 sequence: CASSPSSGSGTGELFF. CDR3 bases: TGTGCCAGCAGCCCCTCTAGCGGGAGTGGCACCGGGGAGCTGTTTTTT.

V and J are TRBV12-3 or TRBV12-4 and TRBJ2-1; D assignment may be TRBD1 or TRBD2 (7 bases each). Trimming stripped 5 bases from V and 3 bases from J, with 14 bases between. The CDR3 loop spans 15 amino acids. The CDR3: CASSEDRTSYNEQFF. CDR3 DNA: TGTGCCAGCAGTGAGGACAGGACTAGCTACAATGAGCAGTTCTTC.

This clonotype was seen only a few times. V and J are TRBV7-9 and TRBJ2-3; perhaps TRBD2 as D (6 bases). The CDR3 totals 16 residues. The V and J ends lost 5 bases and 1 base respectively, with 16 bases between them. CDR1 and CDR2 (germline): SEHNR, FQNEAQ (reference sequence). The CDR3 DNA follows: TGTGCCAGCAGCCTCCCGGGACTTCCCCGCACAGATACGCAGTATTTT. Translated: CASSLPGLPRTDTQYF.

This clonotype occurred many times. The chain combines TRBV6-1 with TRBJ2-7, with 8 positions matching TRBD1. Germline-derived CDR1 and CDR2 are MNHNS and SASEGT. The CDR3 has 14 amino acids. J gave up 1 base and V 3 bases, and 2 bases lay outside the gene matches. Written as DNA, the CDR3 is TGTGCCAGCAGTGACTGGACAGGGTCCTACGAGCAGTACTTC. Residues: CASSDWTGSYEQYF.

This clonotype was found many times. This chain joins TRBV7-8 and TRBJ2-1, with TRBD2 matching over 10 bases. Germline assignment: CDR1 SGHVS and CDR2 FQNEAQ. The CDR3 is 14 amino acids. Unmatched junction bases numbered 6, after V lost 6 bases and J lost 7 bases. CDR3 bases: TGTGCCAGCAGTCCCCTAGCGGGAGCTAATGAGCAGTTCTTC. It codes for CASSPLAGANEQFF.

This clonotype has a single count. The CDR3, as DNA: TGTGCCAGCAGACCCACAGGAGGCCCCGGGGAGCTGTTTTTT. Protein sequence: CASRPTGGPGELFF. This chain links TRBV27 with TRBJ2-2; D assignment may be TRBD1 or TRBD2 (5 bases each). Germline V CDR1 and CDR2: MNHEY, SMNVEV (reference sequence). V was pared by 6 bases and J by 6 bases, with 14 bases between. The CDR3 length is 14 residues.

Only a few counts were recorded for this clonotype. Germline is not matched at one junction end, which may reflect a read error. This sequence joins TRBV5-1 and TRBJ1-6; D unresolved. CDR1 and CDR2 from the germline V gene are SGHRS and YFSETQ. The CDR3 is made up of 13 amino acids. The CDR3 sequence is CASRRNFNSPLHF. In nucleotides, the CDR3 is TGTGCCAGCAGACGGAACTTTAATTCACCCCTCCACTTT.

In its sample, this clonotype was seen a few times. The genes are TRBV28 and TRBJ1-4; possible D gene TRBD1, 5 bases. CDR1 and CDR2 from the germline V gene are MDHEN and SYDVKM. V lost 2 bases and J 1 base, leaving 11 bases between the germline ends. CDR3 length: 16 amino acids. Here the CDR3 DNA reads TGTGCCAGCAGTTTAAGGCAGGGCGGAACTAATGAAAAACTGTTTTTT. Translating it yields CASSLRQGGTNEKLFF.

This clonotype showed up just a few times. The rearrangement joins TRBV29-1 to TRBJ2-1; 12 bases are a match to TRBD1. The trim removed 6 bases at V and 8 bases at J, leaving 8 bases unmatched. This CDR3 region has 14 residues. Germline lookup yields CDR1 SQVTM and CDR2 ANQGSEA. CDR3 nucleotides: TGCAGCGTAACACCGGGACAGGGGGCTTATGAGCAGTTCTTC. Residues: CSVTPGQGAYEQFF.

Concerning this clonotype itself: A read error is possible here, since a much larger clone lies one base away. The DNA for the CDR3 is TGTGCCACCGGGGCCCTGCCCACTGAAACTTTCTTT. Its translation: CATGALPTETFF. The chain is built from TRBV6-1 and TRBJ1-1; a weak D match, TRBD1 (5 bases). The CDR3 consists of 12 residues. Germline assignment: CDR1 MNHNS and CDR2 SASEGT.

This clonotype was detected many times. The genes are TRBV28 and TRBJ1-6, with D unresolved. Germline CDR1 and CDR2: MDHEN and SYDVKM. The CDR3 runs 12 residues. The V gene lost 3 bases and the J gene lost 15 bases, with 12 bases spanning the gap. In DNA, the CDR3 is TGTGCCAGCAGTTTTCCGGCGGGTGGCCTCCACTTT. This translates into CASSFPAGGLHF.

This clonotype was seen ten or more times. The CDR3 region has the DNA TGTGCCAGCAGCTTAACCAGTCTCCACACCGGGGAGCTGTTTTTT. Its protein is CASSLTSLHTGELFF. The gene calls are TRBV7-2 and TRBJ2-2; D call uncertain. The CDR3 has 15 amino acids. Germline CDR1 and CDR2: SGHTA and FQGNSA. Trimming stripped 2 bases from V and 3 bases from J, with 10 bases between.

This clonotype was observed many times. The V and J genes are TRBV6-2 or TRBV6-3 and TRBJ2-1; 9 nucleotides agree with TRBD2. In germline, CDR1 is MNHEY, CDR2 SVGEGT. V dropped 4 bases and J dropped 5; count of bases not matched to a gene: 3. The CDR3 extends over 14 amino acids. The CDR3 DNA sequence: TGTGCCAGCAGTTTTCGCGGGGGGGACAATGAGCAGTTCTTC. This translates into CASSFRGGDNEQFF.

The rearrangement links TRBV6-1 to TRBJ1-2; the match to TRBD1 covers 8 bases. This CDR3 is 15 amino acids long. V dropped 0 bases and J dropped 4; count of bases not matched to a gene: 4. Germline V gene lookup returns CDR1 MNHNS and CDR2 SASEGT. This CDR3 reads CASSEAPQGAYGYTF. The CDR3 coding sequence is TGTGCCAGCAGTGAAGCGCCTCAGGGGGCCTATGGCTACACCTTC.

This clonotype was detected a few times. A single base separates this from a much larger clone, so it may be a read error. The chain has TRBV28 and TRBJ2-1, with 11 positions matching TRBD1. The tail of the sequence fits TRBJ1-1 better, so the J call may be wrong. This CDR3 has 14 amino acids. Germline V CDR1 and CDR2: MDHEN, SYDVKM. CDR3 nucleotides: TGTGCCAGCAGTGCTCCGGGACAGGGGGCTGAAGCTTTCTTT. This encodes CASSAPGQGAEAFF.

The V gene is TRBV2, the J gene TRBJ1-2, with TRBD1 matching over 10 bases. The germline gives CDR1 SNHLY, CDR2 FYNNEI. The CDR3 contains 15 residues. Trimming at V came to 3 bases and at J to 6 bases, leaving 7 bases not matched to a gene. The chain's CDR3 is CASSETGGEWNGYTF. The CDR3 coding sequence is TGTGCCAGCAGTGAGACAGGGGGCGAGTGGAATGGCTACACCTTC.

This clonotype was seen repeatedly, ten times or more. The CDR3 reads CASRKRVGQPQHF. DNA for the CDR3: TGTGCCAGCAGAAAACGGGTTGGACAGCCCCAGCATTTT. The chain links TRBV28 to TRBJ1-5; D not resolved. Germline V gene lookup returns CDR1 MDHEN and CDR2 SYDVKM. V lost 6 bases and J 7 bases, leaving 13 bases between the germline ends. The CDR3 runs 13 residues.

This clonotype came up many times. The V gene is TRBV7-3, the J gene TRBJ1-6, with D maybe TRBD1 (6 bases). V was shortened by 0 bases and J by 4 bases, with 7 bases between the two germline ends. Germline assignment: CDR1 SGHTA and CDR2 FQGTGA. There are 15 residues in the CDR3. The CDR3 loop is CASSLTDRYNSPLHF. The CDR3 DNA follows: TGTGCCAGCAGCTTAACGGACAGATATAATTCACCCCTCCACTTT.

This clonotype was found a few times. The chain couples TRBV6-1 to TRBJ2-2, with 15 bases identical to TRBD2. In germline, CDR1 is MNHNS, CDR2 SASEGT. The CDR3 has 19 amino acids. Trimming took 8 bases from V and 5 from J; bases not matched to a gene: 15. In nucleotides, the CDR3 is TGTGCCAGCCTTACTTTGGCGGGACTAGCGGGAGGAGGTACCGGGGAGCTGTTTTTT. Its translation is CASLTLAGLAGGGTGELFF.